This record looks at one TCR beta chain sequence and its context. Its antigen is not known. Treatment given: randomized to nivolumab then ipilimumab (arm A) or the reverse (arm B). This record comes from a study of sequential checkpoint blockade in melanoma. Study in general: Arm A got nivolumab then ipilimumab; arm B the reverse, 1:1. TCRβ was sequenced from DNA of approximately 91 pretreatment tumors. Matched biopsies came pretreatment and at week 13 for some 21 patients.

Overall study results and limits: About 30 times likelier clinical benefit followed increased tumor T-cell fraction and clonality.

TCRdb's table, derived via immunoSEQ multiplex PCR, lists solely in-frame clones and lacks some. This sample yields a few thousand clones, of which approximately 40% are seen a single time; roughly 9% belongs to the top ten. V gave up 7 bases and J gave up 0 bases, with 22 bases separating them. Germline values: CDR1 LNHDA, CDR2 SQIVND (reference sequence). The CDR3 is 19 residues long. This receptor was identified in a human donor with melanoma. Sequences were derived from tumor tissue (inferred from file names), sampled from a patient given nivolumab and ipilimumab in sequence. The rearrangement uses TRBV19 and TRBJ2-6; possible D gene TRBD1, 6 bases. The CDR3 DNA sequence: TGTGCCAGTACCAGTCCCGGGACAAAAAGTAGCTCTGGGGCCAACGTCCTGACTTTC. Translating gives CASTSPGTKSSSGANVLTF.